The 2 T cell receptor beta chains below were found in one sample sequenced in a study of CD8+ T cells in alopecia areata. Treatment here: oral pan-JAK inhibitor, 5-10 mg twice daily. Following extraction, RNA underwent reverse transcription to cDNA, which served as the sequencing template. Measured with immunoSEQ multiplex PCR; TCRdb has only the in-frame clones, and not every one. The sample yields fewer than 250,000 clones, 40% to 45% seen once. The sequenced sample was CD4+ T cells sorted from blood, obtained at approximately week 36, from a patient treated with tofacitinib. These receptors all come from a human donor with alopecia areata.

V usage is TRBV6-6 and J usage is TRBJ2-3; D gene uncertain. CDR3 length: 13 residues. Trimming took off 6 bases at V and 4 bases at J, with 11 bases between the two ends. Germline CDR1 is MNHNY and CDR2 is SVGAGI (reference sequence). The CDR3 loop reads CASRQTQADTQYF. The DNA of the CDR3 is TGTGCCAGCAGACAAACCCAGGCAGATACGCAGTATTTT.

This clone was recorded a few times. The CDR3 DNA is TGTGCCAGCTCACCAAGGGACAGCACAGATACGCAGTATTTT. Translation gives CASSPRDSTDTQYF. J is TRBJ2-3 and V is TRBV18; perhaps D is TRBD1 or TRBD2 (5 bases each). V gave up 2 bases and J gave up 0 bases, with 6 bases separating them. Germline CDR1 and CDR2: KGHSH and LQKENI. The CDR3 totals 14 residues.